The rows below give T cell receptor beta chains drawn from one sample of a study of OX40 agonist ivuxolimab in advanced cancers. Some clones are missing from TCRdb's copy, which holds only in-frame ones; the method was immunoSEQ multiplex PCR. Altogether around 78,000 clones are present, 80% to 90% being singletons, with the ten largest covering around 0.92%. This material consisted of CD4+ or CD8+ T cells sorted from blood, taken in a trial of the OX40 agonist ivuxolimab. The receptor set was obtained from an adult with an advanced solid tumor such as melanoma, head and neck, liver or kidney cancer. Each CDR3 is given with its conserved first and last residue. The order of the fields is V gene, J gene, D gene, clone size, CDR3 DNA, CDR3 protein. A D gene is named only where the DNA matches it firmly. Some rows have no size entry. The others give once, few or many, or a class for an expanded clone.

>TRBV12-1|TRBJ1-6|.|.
TGTGCCAGCAGCTTTGCGTCTGACAGGGGAAACTATAATTCACCCCTCCACTTT
CASSFASDRGNYNSPLHF
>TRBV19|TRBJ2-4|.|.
TGTGCGGTTACGGCATGGCCGTCGGGCATTCAGTACTTC
CAVTAWPSGIQYF
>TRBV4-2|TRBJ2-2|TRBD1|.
TGTGCCAGCAGCTACGGACAGGGGGCGTGGGACACCGGGGAGCTGTTTTTT
CASSYGQGAWDTGELFF
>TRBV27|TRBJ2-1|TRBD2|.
TGTGCCAGCAGTAAGAAAGCGGGGGGGTCCTACAATGAGCAGTTCTTC
CASSKKAGGSYNEQFF
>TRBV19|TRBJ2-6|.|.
.
CASTSGQGISGANVLTF
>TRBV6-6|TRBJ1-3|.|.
TGTGCCAGCATTACGACAGCCTCTGGAAACACCATATATTTT
CASITTASGNTIYF
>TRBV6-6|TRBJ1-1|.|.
TGTGCCAGCACCCGGGGAGGCCACACTGAAGCTTTCTTT
CASTRGGHTEAFF
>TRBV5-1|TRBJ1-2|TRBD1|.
TGCGCCAGCAGGAAAGGGACAGGAGATTCTCCAGGGGGCTACACCTTC
CASRKGTGDSPGGYTF
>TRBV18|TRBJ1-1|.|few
TGTGCCAGCTCACCTACCATGAACACTGAAGCTTTCTTT
CASSPTMNTEAFF
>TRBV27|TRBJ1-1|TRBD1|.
TGTGCCAGCAGCCCACACCCCCGGGACAGGGGAGATCCTTTCTTT
CASSPHPRDRGDPFF
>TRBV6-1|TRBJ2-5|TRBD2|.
TGTGCCAGCAGTGAGCCGCGGGGGTGGGGAGAGACCCAGTACTTC
CASSEPRGWGETQYF
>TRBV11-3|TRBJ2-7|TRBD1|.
TGTGCCAGCAGCACGAGGGGACAGCCCGTCTACGAGCAGTACTTC
CASSTRGQPVYEQYF
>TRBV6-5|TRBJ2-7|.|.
TGTGCCAGCAGTTACCCCGGAAGACCGGGAGAGCAGTACTTC
CASSYPGRPGEQYF
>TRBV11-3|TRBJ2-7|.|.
TGTGCCAGCAGCTTAGCTCTTCTAGGTCCCGACTACGAGCAGTACTTC
CASSLALLGPDYEQYF
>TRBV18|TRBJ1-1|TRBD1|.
TGTGCCAGCTCCTCACAGGGGTTCGACACTGAAGCTTTCTTT
CASSSQGFDTEAFF
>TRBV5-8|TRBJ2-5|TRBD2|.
TGTGCCAGCAGACCCCGACTAGCGGGAAAAGGAGAGACCCAGTACTTC
CASRPRLAGKGETQYF
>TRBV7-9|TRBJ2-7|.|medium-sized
TGTGCCAGCAGCTTAGAGGGACACTCCTACGAGCAGTACTTC
CASSLEGHSYEQYF
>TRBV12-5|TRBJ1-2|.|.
TGTGCTAGTGGTTTCGGCACAGCTAACTATGGCTACACCTTC
CASGFGTANYGYTF
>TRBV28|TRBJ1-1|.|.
TGTGCCAGCAGTTTGACGCACACTGAAGCTTTCTTT
CASSLTHTEAFF
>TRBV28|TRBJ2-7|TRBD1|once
TGTGCCAGCAGTTCAACAGGGGGCAGAGGAGACGAGCAGTACTTC
CASSSTGGRGDEQYF
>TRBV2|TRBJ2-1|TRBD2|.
TGTGCCAGCAGTGAAGTTTTGCTAGCGGGAGGCCAGAGCTCCTACAATGAGCAGTTCTTC
CASSEVLLAGGQSSYNEQFF
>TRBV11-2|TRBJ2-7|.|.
TGTGCCAGCAGCTCCCAGGGGAAGGGCGAGCAGTACTTC
CASSSQGKGEQYF
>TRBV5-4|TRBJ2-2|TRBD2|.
TGTGCCAGCTCAAGACTAGCGGGAGGTGGCACCGGGGAGCTGTTTTTT
CASSRLAGGGTGELFF
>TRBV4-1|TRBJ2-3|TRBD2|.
TGCGCCAGCAGCGTAGAACCAGCGGGGAGCACAGATACGCAGTATTTT
CASSVEPAGSTDTQYF
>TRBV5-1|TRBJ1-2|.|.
TGCGCCAGCAGCCCGGGGGCCGCCGGTACCGGAAACTATGGCTACACCTTC
CASSPGAAGTGNYGYTF
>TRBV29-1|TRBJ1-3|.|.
TGCAGCGTCCCCTCTGGAAACACCATATATTTT
CSVPSGNTIYF
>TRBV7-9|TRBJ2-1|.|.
TGTGCCAGCACCTTAGTCTTAGACAATTACAATGAGCAGTTCTTC
CASTLVLDNYNEQFF
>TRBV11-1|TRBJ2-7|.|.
TGTGCCAGCAGCGGGCTAGTGTCCTACGAGCAGTACTTC
CASSGLVSYEQYF